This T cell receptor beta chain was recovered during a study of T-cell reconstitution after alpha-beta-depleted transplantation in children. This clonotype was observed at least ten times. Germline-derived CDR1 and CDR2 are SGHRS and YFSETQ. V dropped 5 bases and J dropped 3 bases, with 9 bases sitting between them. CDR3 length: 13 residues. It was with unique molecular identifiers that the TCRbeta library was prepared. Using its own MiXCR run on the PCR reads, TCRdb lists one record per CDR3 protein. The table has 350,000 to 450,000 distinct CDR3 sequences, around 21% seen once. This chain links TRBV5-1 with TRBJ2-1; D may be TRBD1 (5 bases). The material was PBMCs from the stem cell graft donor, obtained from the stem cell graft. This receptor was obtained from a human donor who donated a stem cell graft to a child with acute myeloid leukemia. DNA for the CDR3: TGCGCCAGCAGGTCAGGGATCTACAATGAGCAGTTCTTC. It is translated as CASRSGIYNEQFF.